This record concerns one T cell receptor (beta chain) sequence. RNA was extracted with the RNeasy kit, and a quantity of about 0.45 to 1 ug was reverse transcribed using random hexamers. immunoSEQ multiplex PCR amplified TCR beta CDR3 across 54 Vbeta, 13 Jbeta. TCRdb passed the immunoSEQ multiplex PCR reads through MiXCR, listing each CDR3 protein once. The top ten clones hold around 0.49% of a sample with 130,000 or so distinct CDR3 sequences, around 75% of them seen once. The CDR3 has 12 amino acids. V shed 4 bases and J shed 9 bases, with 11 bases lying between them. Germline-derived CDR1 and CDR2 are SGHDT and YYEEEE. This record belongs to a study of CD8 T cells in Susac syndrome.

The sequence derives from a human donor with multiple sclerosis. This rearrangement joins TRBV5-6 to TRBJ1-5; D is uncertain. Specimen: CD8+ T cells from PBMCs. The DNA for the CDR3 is TGTGCCAGCAGCAGGCTCGGAGGGCCCCAGCATTTT. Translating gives CASSRLGGPQHF.